This section outlines one TCR beta chain sequence together with its context. Other nucleotide sequences from this sample produce the same CDR3. The repertoire was sequenced with immunoSEQ multiplex PCR; TCRdb's copy has only in-frame clones and lacks some. The sample has around 140,000 clones; 84% are singletons. This entry comes from a study of blood T cell repertoires in COVID-19. Study-wide context: The United States, Italy and Spain provided the acute and convalescent COVID-19 samples. Sources were T cells, B-cell-depleted T cells, or PBMCs; the material itself was cDNA or gDNA.

The material sequenced was peripheral blood. The receptor was isolated from a man aged 25 to 40 with COVID-19, enrolled during active disease.

Here the CDR3 reads CATSSRGLNYGYTF. The CDR3 DNA follows: TGTGCCACCAGTAGCAGGGGCCTTAACTATGGCTACACCTTC. The chain links TRBV24-1 to TRBJ1-2, with a weak D call TRBD1 (6 bases). Germline V gene data show CDR1 as KGHDR and CDR2 as SFDVKD. The CDR3 spans 14 residues. Deletions cut 6 bases from V and 1 base from J, with 11 bases between.